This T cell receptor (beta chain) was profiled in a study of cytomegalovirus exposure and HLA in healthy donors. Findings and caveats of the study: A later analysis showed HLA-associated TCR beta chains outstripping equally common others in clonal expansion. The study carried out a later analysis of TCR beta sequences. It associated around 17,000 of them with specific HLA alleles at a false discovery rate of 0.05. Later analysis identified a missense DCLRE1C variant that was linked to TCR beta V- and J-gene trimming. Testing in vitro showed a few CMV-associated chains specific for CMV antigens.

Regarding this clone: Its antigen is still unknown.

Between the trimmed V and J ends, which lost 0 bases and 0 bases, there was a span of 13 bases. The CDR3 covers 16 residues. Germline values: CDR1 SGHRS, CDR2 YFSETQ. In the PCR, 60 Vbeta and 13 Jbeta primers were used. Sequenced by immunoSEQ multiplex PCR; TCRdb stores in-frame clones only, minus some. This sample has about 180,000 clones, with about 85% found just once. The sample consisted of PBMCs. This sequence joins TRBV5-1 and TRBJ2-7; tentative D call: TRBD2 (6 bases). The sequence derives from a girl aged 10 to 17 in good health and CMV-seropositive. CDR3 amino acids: CASSLVFGSTSYEQYF. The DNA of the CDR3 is TGCGCCAGCAGCTTGGTGTTCGGGAGTACCTCCTACGAGCAGTACTTC.